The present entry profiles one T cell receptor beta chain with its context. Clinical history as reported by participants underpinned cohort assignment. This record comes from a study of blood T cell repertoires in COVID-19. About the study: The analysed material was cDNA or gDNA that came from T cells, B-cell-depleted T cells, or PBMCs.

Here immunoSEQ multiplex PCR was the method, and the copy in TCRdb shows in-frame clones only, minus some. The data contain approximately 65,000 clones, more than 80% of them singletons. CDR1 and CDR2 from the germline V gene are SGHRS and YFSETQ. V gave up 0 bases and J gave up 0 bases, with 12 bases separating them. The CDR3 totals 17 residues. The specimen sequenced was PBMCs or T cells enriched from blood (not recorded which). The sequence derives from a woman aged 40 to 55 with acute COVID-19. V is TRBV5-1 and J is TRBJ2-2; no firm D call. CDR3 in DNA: TGCGCCAGCAGCTTGGGACTCTCGGTTACGAACACCGGGGAGCTGTTTTTT. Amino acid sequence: CASSLGLSVTNTGELFF.